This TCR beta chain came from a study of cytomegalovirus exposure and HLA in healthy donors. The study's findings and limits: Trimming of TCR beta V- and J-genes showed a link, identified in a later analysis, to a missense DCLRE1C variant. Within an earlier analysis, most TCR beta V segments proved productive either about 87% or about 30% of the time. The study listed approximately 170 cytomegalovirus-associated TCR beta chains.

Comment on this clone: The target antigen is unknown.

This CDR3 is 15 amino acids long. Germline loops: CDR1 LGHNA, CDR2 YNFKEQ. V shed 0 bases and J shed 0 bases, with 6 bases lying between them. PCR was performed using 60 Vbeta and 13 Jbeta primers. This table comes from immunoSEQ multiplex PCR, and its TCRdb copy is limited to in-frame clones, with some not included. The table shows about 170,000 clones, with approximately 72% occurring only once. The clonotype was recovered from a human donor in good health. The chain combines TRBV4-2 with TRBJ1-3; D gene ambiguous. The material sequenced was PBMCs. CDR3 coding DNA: TGTGCCAGCAGCCAAGACACTAACTCTGGAAACACCATATATTTT. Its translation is CASSQDTNSGNTIYF.